Each of the 24 T cell receptor beta chains below was sequenced from the same sample in a study of T cells in women clearing cervical HPV infection. TCRdb's table, derived via immunoSEQ multiplex PCR, lists solely in-frame clones and lacks some. This sample's clone table lists about 12,000 clones. Sequenced input: blood buffy coat. The receptors were sampled from a woman aged 18-70 years with a cervical HPV16 infection that either progressed to CIN3+ or cleared (not recorded which).

This clone is called medium-sized based on its frequency. With the read ending 3 residues before the CDR3 end, the germline J gene is used to fill in that end. The chain is built from TRBV10-1 and TRBJ2-7; 8 nucleotides align to TRBD1. Trimming removed 4 bases from V and 3 bases from J; junction bases left unmatched: 5. This CDR3 contains 14 residues. The germline V gene encodes CDR1 WNHNN and CDR2 SYGVQD (reference sequence). CDR3 DNA, as far as it was read: TGCGCCAGCAGTGGGGGACAGGAGGACTACGAG. It codes for CASSGGQEDYE. The whole CDR3 is CASSGGQEDYEQYF.

Regarding this clone: Read data end 3 residues before the CDR3 end; the end is taken from the germline J gene. The gene calls are TRBV20-1 and TRBJ2-4; D is unclear. V lost 5 bases and J 0 bases, leaving 8 bases between the germline ends. The CDR3 spans 13 residues. CDR1 is DFQATT and CDR2 is SNEGSKA in the germline V gene (reference sequence). CDR3 bases read: TGCAGTGCTCCAGGCCCAGCCAAAAACATT. Amino acid sequence: CSAPGPAKNI. The whole CDR3 region reads CSAPGPAKNIQYF.

About this clone: This sample includes further DNA sequences coding for the same CDR3. The CDR3 protein is CASSPTGSYEQYF. The sequenced CDR3 bases are TGTGCCAGCAGCCCCACAGGGTCCTACGAG. V gene TRBV5-6 combines with J gene TRBJ2-7; D is perhaps TRBD1 (6 bases). From the germline J gene comes the end of the CDR3, since the read stops 3 residues before it. The germline V gene encodes CDR1 SGHDT and CDR2 YYEEEE. V lost 4 bases, J lost 1 base, and 9 bases lay in between. This CDR3 spans 13 amino acids. The complete variable domain, with remaining parts taken from reference TRBV5-6 and TRBJ2-7, reads DAGVTQSPTHLIKTRGQQVTLRCSPKSGHDTVSWYQQALGQGPQFIFQYYEEEERQRGNFPDRFSGHQFPNYSSELNVNALLLGDSALYLCASSPTGSYEQYFGPGTRLTVT.

A word on this clone: The CDR3 end is not reached by the read, which stops 3 residues before it; the germline J gene fills it in. The rearrangement joins TRBV29-1 to TRBJ2-7, with a tentative D call TRBD1 (6 bases). Trimming left V 4 bases short and J 3 bases short, with 13 bases between. Germline V CDR1 and CDR2: SQVTM, ANQGSEA. CDR3 length: 13 residues. CDR3 region: CSVGAGENYEQYF. Incomplete CDR3 DNA: TGCAGCGTTGGGGCAGGGGAAAACTACGAG.

Worth noting for this clone: The read ends 3 residues before the CDR3 terminus; that terminus is restored from the germline J gene. The chain uses TRBV6-4 and TRBJ1-3; a possible D gene is TRBD1 (6 bases). The germline CDR1 and CDR2 sequences are MRHNA and SNTAGT. The CDR3 runs to 15 residues. V lost 7 bases and J lost 0, with 13 bases in between. The CDR3 sequence: CASTGDKSSGNTIYF. The covered CDR3 bases are TGTGCCAGCACCGGGGACAAGAGCTCTGGAAACACC.

Concerning this clone itself: The sequenced fragment ends 3 residues before the CDR3 boundary, so the rest is inferred from the germline J gene. The chain has TRBV5-4 and TRBJ1-4; 9 positions match TRBD1. The CDR3 contains 15 residues. Germline V gene lookup returns CDR1 SGHNT and CDR2 YYREEE (reference sequence). CDR3 bases read: TGTGCCAGCAGCTCGGGACAGGGAGATAATTCACCA. It codes for CASSSGQGDNSP. The CDR3 as a whole reads CASSSGQGDNSPLFF.

In regard to this clone: The missing CDR3 end, 3 residues past where the read stops, is filled in from the germline J gene. The chain couples TRBV5-4 to TRBJ2-3; 13 bases are a match to TRBD2. The CDR3 runs to 16 residues. Germline-derived CDR1 and CDR2 are SGHNT and YYREEE (reference sequence). CDR3 sequence reads: CASRHDTSGGEETQYF. The DNA read from the CDR3 is TGTGCCAGCAGGCATGATACTAGCGGGGGGGAAGAGACG.

Frequency places this clone as medium-sized. Read data end 3 residues before the CDR3 end; the end is taken from the germline J gene. The V gene is TRBV7-9, the J gene TRBJ2-1; 9 positions agree with TRBD1. Germline CDR1 is SEHNR and CDR2 is FQNEAQ (reference sequence). This CDR3 is 15 amino acids long. Unmatched junction bases numbered 8, after V lost 4 bases and J lost 7 bases. CDR3 DNA, as far as it was read: TGTGCCAGCAGCTCCACGGACAGGGGCGAGAATGAG. Translating gives CASSSTDRGENE. The entire CDR3 sequence reads CASSSTDRGENEQFF.

CDR3 residues: CASSSGQGPYEQYF. CDR3 DNA, as far as it was read: TGTGCCAGCAGTTCGGGACAGGGCCCCTACGAG. V is TRBV6-2 or TRBV6-3 and J is TRBJ2-7, with 9 bases aligning to TRBD1. The read ends 3 residues shy of where the CDR3 ends; the end is completed using the germline J gene. Germline CDR1 and CDR2: MNHEY and SVGEGT. This CDR3 is 14 amino acids long. The junction had 3 bases not matched to a gene; V was cut back by 4 bases and J by 2 bases.

For this clone: The read gets to within 3 residues of the CDR3 end, and the germline J gene fills in the rest. The chain couples TRBV18 to TRBJ2-1, with D possibly being TRBD2 (6 bases). V was shortened by 3 bases and J by 0 bases, with 12 bases between the two germline ends. The CDR3 runs to 16 residues. Germline assignment: CDR1 KGHSH and CDR2 LQKENI. The CDR3 bases that were read are TGTGCCAGCTCACCTCTACGGGGGAACTCCTACAATGAG. Translating it yields CASSPLRGNSYNE. The whole CDR3 reads CASSPLRGNSYNEQFF.

Concerning this clone: The read falls 3 residues short of the CDR3 end, and the missing part is taken from the germline J gene. This rearrangement joins TRBV20-1 to TRBJ2-2; 7 bases are shared with TRBD1. CDR1 is DFQATT and CDR2 is SNEGSKA in the germline V gene (reference sequence). V shed 3 bases and J 2 bases; nucleotides not matched to a gene: 3. The CDR3 has 14 residues. CDR3 region: CSARGDRNTGELFF. Incomplete CDR3 DNA: TGCAGTGCTAGGGGGGACAGAAACACCGGGGAG.

On this clone: The read stops 3 residues short of the end of the CDR3; the missing end is completed from the germline J gene. The chain combines TRBV7-8 with TRBJ2-1, with 9 bases aligning to TRBD1. The CDR3 consists of 15 residues. From germline, CDR1 is SGHVS and CDR2 FQNEAQ. V lost 5 bases to trimming and J lost 8 bases; unmatched junction nucleotides: 10. CDR3 sequence: CASSLRDRAYDEQFF. The covered CDR3 bases are TGTGCCAGCAGCCTCCGGGACAGGGCTTATGATGAG.

Worth noting for this clone: With the read ending 3 residues before the CDR3 end, the germline J gene is used to fill in that end. V usage is TRBV6-2 or TRBV6-3 and J usage is TRBJ2-2; the D is unclear. Germline-derived CDR1 and CDR2 are MNHEY and SVGEGT. V gave up 6 bases and J gave up 6 bases, with 5 bases separating them. This CDR3 is 11 amino acids long. Incomplete CDR3 DNA: TGTGCCAGCAGACAACCCGGGGAG. It specifies CASRQPGE. The full CDR3 reads CASRQPGELFF.

According to its frequency, this clone is medium-sized (0.01 to 0.1%). The read ends 3 residues early relative to the CDR3; the germline J gene fills the gap. The chain has TRBV20-1 and TRBJ2-7; D might be TRBD2 (6 bases). This CDR3 has 14 amino acids. CDR1 is DFQATT, CDR2 SNEGSKA, per germline (reference sequence). V was cut by 3 bases and J by 3 bases, with 15 bases left in between. The CDR3 bases that were read are TGCAGTGCTAGGCCCCCATGGGGGGACTACGAG. Protein product: CSARPPWGDYE. Given in full, the CDR3 is CSARPPWGDYEQYF.

Notes on this clone: The read comes to an end 3 residues before the CDR3 does, leaving the germline J gene to fill in the end. The chain combines TRBV6-2 or TRBV6-3 with TRBJ2-5, with TRBD2 identical over 12 bases. CDR3 length: 17 amino acids. Germline values: CDR1 MNHEY, CDR2 SVGEGT. Trimming at V came to 2 bases and at J to 1 base, leaving 5 bases not matched to a gene. This CDR3 is CASSYPRLAGAQETQYF. The CDR3 DNA, read in part, is TGTGCCAGCAGTTACCCGCGACTAGCGGGGGCCCAAGAGACC.

Note on this clone: The CDR3 end lies 3 residues beyond the end of the read and is filled in from the germline J gene. This chain links TRBV30 with TRBJ2-5, with TRBD1 as a possible D gene (6 bases). Germline CDR1 GTSNPN, CDR2 SVGIG (reference sequence). V was cut by 4 bases and J by 5 bases, with 11 bases left in between. The CDR3 length is 12 residues. Incomplete CDR3 DNA: TGTGCCTGGACGACAGGCGGGGAGACC. This translates into CAWTTGGET. The whole CDR3 sequence reads CAWTTGGETQYF.

With respect to this clone: The read is 3 residues too short to cover the CDR3 end, so that end is filled in from the germline J gene. This rearrangement joins TRBV18 to TRBJ2-4, with 9 nucleotides matching TRBD2. V gave up 2 bases and J gave up 0 bases; unmatched junction bases: 2. CDR3 length equals 16 residues. From germline, CDR1 is KGHSH and CDR2 LQKENI. CDR3 bases read: TGTGCCAGCTCACCAAGCGGGGGGCAAGCCAAAAACATT. It encodes CASSPSGGQAKNI. The entire CDR3 sequence reads CASSPSGGQAKNIQYF.

CDR3 loop: CASSIGGGGIDTEAFF. CDR3 DNA (partial): TGTGCCAGTAGTATAGGGGGAGGGGGCATCGACACTGAA. The chain links TRBV19 to TRBJ1-1; TRBD1 matches at 7 bases. The sequence runs out 3 residues before the end of the CDR3; the remainder is reconstructed from the germline J gene. Trimming took 1 base from V and 3 from J; bases not matched to a gene: 8. CDR1 and CDR2 (germline): LNHDA, SQIVND (reference sequence). This CDR3 has 16 residues.

As regards this clone: The CDR3 end is not reached by the read, which stops 3 residues before it; the germline J gene fills it in. The chain is built from TRBV5-6 and TRBJ1-1; D unresolved. Germline V gene data show CDR1 as SGHDT and CDR2 as YYEEEE. Trimming left V 4 bases short and J 5 bases short, with 12 bases between. The CDR3 is 13 amino acids. The CDR3: CASSRLFGTEAFF. CDR3 DNA, as far as it was read: TGTGCCAGCAGCAGACTTTTTGGGACTGAA.

To note about this clone: Read sequence stops 3 residues before the CDR3 end, and the germline J gene provides the missing end. The chain uses TRBV18 and TRBJ2-3; tentatively, D is TRBD1 (6 bases). CDR1 and CDR2 from the germline V gene are KGHSH and LQKENI. This CDR3 is built from 14 residues. The CDR3 DNA, read in part, is TGTGCCAGCTCACCAAACGGAATTGGACAGCCG. This sequence encodes CASSPNGIGQP. The entire CDR3 protein is CASSPNGIGQPQYF.

Note on this clone: The missing CDR3 end, 3 residues past where the read stops, is filled in from the germline J gene. This chain connects TRBV7-2 to TRBJ1-2; TRBD1 agrees at 7 bases. The germline V gene has CDR1 SGHTA and CDR2 FQGNSA. The CDR3 loop spans 13 amino acids. The CDR3 here is CASSGTVTDTYTF. The CDR3 bases that were read are TGTGCCAGCAGCGGGACAGTCACAGATACC.

Measured by frequency, this clone is hyperexpanded. From the germline J gene comes the end of the CDR3, since the read stops 3 residues before it. This rearrangement joins TRBV30 to TRBJ1-1, with D unclear. Trimming stripped 8 bases from V and 5 bases from J, with 15 bases between. The germline V gene has CDR1 GTSNPN and CDR2 SVGIG (reference sequence). The CDR3 is 12 amino acids. CDR3 bases read: TGTGCCGCGGGCAAGGGATTTACTGAA. It codes for CAAGKGFTE. The whole CDR3 protein reads CAAGKGFTEAFF.

Worth noting for this clone: Read sequence stops 3 residues before the CDR3 end, and the germline J gene provides the missing end. V usage is TRBV2 and J usage is TRBJ1-4; D not resolved. Germline V gene data show CDR1 as SNHLY and CDR2 as FYNNEI. The CDR3 contains 15 residues. Trimming left V 6 bases short and J 4 bases short, with 15 bases between. The CDR3 sequence is CASSAGLKFNEKLFF. The sequenced part of the CDR3 DNA is TGTGCCAGCAGCGCCGGACTGAAGTTTAATGAAAAA.

As concerns this clone: The read ends 3 residues before the CDR3 terminus; that terminus is restored from the germline J gene. The chain joins TRBV6-2 or TRBV6-3 to TRBJ2-7, with 7 bases lining up with TRBD2. J gave up 1 base and V 4 bases, and 7 bases lay outside the gene matches. The CDR3 has 15 amino acids. Germline-derived CDR1 and CDR2 are MNHEY and SVGEGT. The CDR3 bases that were read are TGTGCCAGCAGTTCACCCCGGGGGGTGTCCTACGAG. Amino acids: CASSSPRGVSYE. The full CDR3 is CASSSPRGVSYEQYF.